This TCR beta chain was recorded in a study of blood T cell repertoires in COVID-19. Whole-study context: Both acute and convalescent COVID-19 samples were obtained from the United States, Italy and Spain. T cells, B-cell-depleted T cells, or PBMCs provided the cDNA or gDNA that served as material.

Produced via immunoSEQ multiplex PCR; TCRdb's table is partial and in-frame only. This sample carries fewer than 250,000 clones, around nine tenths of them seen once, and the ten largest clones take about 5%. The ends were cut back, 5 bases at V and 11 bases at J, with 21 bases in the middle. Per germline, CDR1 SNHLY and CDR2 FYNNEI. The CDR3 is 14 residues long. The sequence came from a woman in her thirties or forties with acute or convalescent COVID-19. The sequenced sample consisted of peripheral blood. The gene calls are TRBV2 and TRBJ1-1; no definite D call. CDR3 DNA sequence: TGTGCCAGCAGTTCCCTCTACAGTCCCCCGGGGGCTTTCTTT. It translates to CASSSLYSPPGAFF. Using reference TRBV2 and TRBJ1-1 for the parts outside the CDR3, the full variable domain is EPEVTQTPSHQVTQMGQEVILRCVPISNHLYFYWYRQILGQKVEFLVSFYNNEISEKSEIFDDQFSVERPDGSNFTLKIRSTKLEDSAMYFCASSSLYSPPGAFFGQGTRLTVV.